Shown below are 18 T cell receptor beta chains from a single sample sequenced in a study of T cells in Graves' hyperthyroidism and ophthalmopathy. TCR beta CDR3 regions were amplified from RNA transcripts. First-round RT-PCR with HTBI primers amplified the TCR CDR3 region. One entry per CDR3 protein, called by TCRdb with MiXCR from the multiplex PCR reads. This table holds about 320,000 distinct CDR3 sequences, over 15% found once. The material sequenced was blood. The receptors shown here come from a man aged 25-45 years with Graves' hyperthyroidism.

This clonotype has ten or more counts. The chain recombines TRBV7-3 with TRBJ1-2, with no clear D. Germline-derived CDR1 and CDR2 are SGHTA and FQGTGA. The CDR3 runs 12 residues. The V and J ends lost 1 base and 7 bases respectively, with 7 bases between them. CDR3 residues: CASSLNGRGYTF. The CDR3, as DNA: TGTGCCAGCAGCTTAAACGGGCGTGGCTACACCTTC.

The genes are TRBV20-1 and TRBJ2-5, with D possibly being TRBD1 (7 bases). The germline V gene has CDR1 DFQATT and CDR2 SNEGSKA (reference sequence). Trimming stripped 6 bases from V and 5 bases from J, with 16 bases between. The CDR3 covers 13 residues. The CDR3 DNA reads TGCAGTGCCGTGGGCAGGGGGGACGAGACCCAGTACTTC. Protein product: CSAVGRGDETQYF.

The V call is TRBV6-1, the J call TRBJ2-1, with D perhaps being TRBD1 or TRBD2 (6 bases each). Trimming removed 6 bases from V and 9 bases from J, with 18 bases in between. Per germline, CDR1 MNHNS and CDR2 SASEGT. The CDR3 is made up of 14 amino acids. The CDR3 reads CASSYPGAGAEQFF. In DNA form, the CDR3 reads TGTGCCAGCAGCTACCCGGGGGCCGGCGCTGAGCAGTTCTTC.

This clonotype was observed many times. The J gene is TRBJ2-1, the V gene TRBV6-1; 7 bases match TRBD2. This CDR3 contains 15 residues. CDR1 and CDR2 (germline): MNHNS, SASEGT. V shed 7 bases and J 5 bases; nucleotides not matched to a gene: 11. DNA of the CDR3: TGTGCCAGCACCCCCGCCGAGCGGGGCCACAATGAGCAGTTCTTC. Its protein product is CASTPAERGHNEQFF.

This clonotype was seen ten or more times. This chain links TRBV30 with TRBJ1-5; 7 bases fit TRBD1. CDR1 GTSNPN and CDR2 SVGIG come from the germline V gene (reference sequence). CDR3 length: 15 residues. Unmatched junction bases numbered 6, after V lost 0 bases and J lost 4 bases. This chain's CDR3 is CAWSVQWDRNQPQHF. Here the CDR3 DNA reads TGTGCCTGGAGTGTACAGTGGGACAGAAATCAGCCCCAGCATTTT. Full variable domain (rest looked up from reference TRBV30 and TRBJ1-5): SQTIHQWPATLVQPVGSPLSLECTVEGTSNPNLYWYRQAAGRGLQLLFYSVGIGQISSEVPQNLSASRPQDRQFILSSKKLLLSDSGFYLCAWSVQWDRNQPQHFGDGTRLSIL.

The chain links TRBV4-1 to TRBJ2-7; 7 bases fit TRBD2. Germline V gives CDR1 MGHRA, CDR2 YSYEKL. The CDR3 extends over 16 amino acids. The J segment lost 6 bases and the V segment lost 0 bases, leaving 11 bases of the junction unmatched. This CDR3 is CASSQDRRRLAGEQYF. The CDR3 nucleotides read TGCGCCAGCAGCCAAGATCGGAGGAGACTAGCTGGCGAGCAGTACTTC.

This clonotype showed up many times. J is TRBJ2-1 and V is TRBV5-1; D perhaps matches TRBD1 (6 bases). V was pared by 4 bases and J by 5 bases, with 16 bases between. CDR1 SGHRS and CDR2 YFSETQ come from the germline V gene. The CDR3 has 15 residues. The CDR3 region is CASSETGQFHNEQFF. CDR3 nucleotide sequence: TGCGCCAGCAGCGAGACTGGACAGTTCCACAATGAGCAGTTCTTC.

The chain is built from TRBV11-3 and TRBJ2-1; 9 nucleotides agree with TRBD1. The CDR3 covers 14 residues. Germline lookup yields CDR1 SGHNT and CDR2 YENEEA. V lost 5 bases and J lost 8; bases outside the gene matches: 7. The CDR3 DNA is TGTGCCAGCAGCCAAGAGGGACAGGGCGATGAGCAGTTCTTC. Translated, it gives CASSQEGQGDEQFF.

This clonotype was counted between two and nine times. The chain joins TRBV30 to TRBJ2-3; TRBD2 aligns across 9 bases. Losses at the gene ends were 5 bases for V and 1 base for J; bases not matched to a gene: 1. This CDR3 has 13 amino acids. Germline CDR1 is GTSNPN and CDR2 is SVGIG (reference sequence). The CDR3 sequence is CAWGGGGTDTQYF. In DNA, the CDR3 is TGTGCCTGGGGCGGGGGGGGCACAGATACGCAGTATTTT.

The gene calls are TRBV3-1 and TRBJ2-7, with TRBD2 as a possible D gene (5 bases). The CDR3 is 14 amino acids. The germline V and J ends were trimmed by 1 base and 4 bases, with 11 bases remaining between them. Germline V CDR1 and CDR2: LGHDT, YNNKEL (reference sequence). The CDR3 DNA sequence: TGTGCCAGCAGCCAAGCTTGGGGAGTTTACGAGCAGTACTTC. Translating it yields CASSQAWGVYEQYF.

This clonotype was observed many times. The CDR3 bases are TGTGCCAGCAGCCCCGGGACTAGCGGAAACAGACAAGAGACCCAGTACTTC. Translating it yields CASSPGTSGNRQETQYF. This chain joins TRBV7-2 and TRBJ2-5, with TRBD2 identical over 11 bases. The CDR3 is 17 amino acids. J lost 2 bases, V lost 5 bases, and 10 bases had no gene match. Germline loops: CDR1 SGHTA, CDR2 FQGNSA.

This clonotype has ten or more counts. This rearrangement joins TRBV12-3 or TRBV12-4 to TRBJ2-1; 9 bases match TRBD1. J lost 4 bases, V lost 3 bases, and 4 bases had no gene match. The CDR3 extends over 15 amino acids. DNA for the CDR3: TGTGCCAGCAGTTTCCCGGACAGGGGATACAATGAGCAGTTCTTC. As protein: CASSFPDRGYNEQFF.

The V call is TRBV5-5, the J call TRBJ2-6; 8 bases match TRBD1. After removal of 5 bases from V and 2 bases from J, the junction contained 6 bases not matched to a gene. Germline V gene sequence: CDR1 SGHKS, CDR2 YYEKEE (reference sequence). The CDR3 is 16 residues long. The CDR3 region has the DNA TGTGCCAGCAGTTCGGACAGGGTAACTGGGGCCAACGTCCTGACTTTC. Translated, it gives CASSSDRVTGANVLTF.

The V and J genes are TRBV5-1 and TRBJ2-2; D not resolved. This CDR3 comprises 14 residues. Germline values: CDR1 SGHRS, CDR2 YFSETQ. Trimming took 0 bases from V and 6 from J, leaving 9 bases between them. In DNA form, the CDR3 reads TGCGCCAGCAGCTTGGAGCTAGTCCCCGGGGAGCTGTTTTTT. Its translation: CASSLELVPGELFF.

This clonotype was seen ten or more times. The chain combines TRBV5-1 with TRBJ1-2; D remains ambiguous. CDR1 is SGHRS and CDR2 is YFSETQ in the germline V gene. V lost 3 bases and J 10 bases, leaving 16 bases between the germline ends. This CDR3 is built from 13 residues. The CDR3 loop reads CASSSKGINDYTF. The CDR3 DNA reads TGCGCCAGCAGCTCTAAGGGAATCAATGACTACACCTTC.

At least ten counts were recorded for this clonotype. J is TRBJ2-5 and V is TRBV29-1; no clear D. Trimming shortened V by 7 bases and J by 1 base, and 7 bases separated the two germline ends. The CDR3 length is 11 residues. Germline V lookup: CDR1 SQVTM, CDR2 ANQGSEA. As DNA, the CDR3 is TGCAGCGGGGGTCCCCAAGAGACCCAGTACTTC. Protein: CSGGPQETQYF.

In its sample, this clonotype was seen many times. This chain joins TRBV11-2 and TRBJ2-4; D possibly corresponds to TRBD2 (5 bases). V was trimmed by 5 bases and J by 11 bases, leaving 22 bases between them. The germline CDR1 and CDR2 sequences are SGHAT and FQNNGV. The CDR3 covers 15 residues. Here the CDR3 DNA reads TGTGCCAGCAGCCCCGGACCCATCCTCCAGGAGGTTCAGTACTTC. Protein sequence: CASSPGPILQEVQYF.

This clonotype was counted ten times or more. The CDR3 here is CASSPALLASRETQYF. CDR3 sequence (DNA): TGCGCCAGCAGCCCCGCCCTGCTTGCCTCCCGGGAGACCCAGTACTTC. V usage is TRBV5-1 and J usage is TRBJ2-5, with D unresolved. The germline V and J ends were trimmed by 4 bases and 5 bases, with 21 bases remaining between them. From germline, CDR1 is SGHRS and CDR2 YFSETQ. The CDR3 is 16 residues long.